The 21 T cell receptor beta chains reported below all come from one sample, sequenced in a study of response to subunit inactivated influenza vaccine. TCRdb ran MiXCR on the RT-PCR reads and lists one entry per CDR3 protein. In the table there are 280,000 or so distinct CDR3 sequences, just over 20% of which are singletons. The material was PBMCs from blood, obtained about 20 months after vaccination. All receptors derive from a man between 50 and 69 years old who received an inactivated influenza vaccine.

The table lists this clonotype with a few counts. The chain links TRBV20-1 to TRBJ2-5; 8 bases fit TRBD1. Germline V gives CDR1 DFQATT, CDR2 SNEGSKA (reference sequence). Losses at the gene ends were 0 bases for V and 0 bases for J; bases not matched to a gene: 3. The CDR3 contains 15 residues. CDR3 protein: CSARERTGNQETQYF. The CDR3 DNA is TGCAGTGCTAGAGAAAGGACAGGGAACCAAGAGACCCAGTACTTC.

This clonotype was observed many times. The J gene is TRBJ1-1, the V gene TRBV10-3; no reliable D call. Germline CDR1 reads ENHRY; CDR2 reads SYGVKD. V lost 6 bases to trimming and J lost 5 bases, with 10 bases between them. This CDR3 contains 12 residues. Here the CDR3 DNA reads TGTGCCATCAGGAAGGACGGTACTGAAGCTTTCTTT. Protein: CAIRKDGTEAFF.

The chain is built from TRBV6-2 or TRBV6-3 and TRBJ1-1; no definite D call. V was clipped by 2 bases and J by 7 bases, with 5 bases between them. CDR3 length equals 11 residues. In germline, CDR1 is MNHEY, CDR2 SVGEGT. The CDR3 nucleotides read TGTGCCAGCAGTTACCCCGGTGAAGCTTTCTTT. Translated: CASSYPGEAFF.

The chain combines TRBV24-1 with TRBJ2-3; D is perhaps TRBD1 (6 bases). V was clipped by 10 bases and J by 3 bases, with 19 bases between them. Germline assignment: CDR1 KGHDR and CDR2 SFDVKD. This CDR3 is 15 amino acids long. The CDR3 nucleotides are TGTGCCACAGCAACCGGGACAATTGGAACAGATACGCAGTATTTT. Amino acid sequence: CATATGTIGTDTQYF.

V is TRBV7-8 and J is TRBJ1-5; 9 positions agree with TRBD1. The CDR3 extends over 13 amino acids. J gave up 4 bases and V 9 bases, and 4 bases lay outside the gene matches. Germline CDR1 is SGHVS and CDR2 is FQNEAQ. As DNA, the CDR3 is TGTGCCAGTAACGACAGGGGGAATCAGCCCCAGCATTTT. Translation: CASNDRGNQPQHF. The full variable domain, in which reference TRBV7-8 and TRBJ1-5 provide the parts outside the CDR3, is GAGVSQSPRYKVAKRGQDVALRCDPISGHVSLFWYQQALGQGPEFLTYFQNEAQLDKSGLPSDRFFAERPEGSVSTLKIQRTQQEDSAVYLCASNDRGNQPQHFGDGTRLSIL.

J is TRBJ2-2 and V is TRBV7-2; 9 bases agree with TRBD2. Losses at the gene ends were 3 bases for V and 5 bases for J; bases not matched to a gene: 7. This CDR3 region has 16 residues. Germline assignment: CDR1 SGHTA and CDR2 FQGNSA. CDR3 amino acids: CASSFLAGMVTGELFF. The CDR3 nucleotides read TGTGCCAGCAGCTTTCTAGCGGGAATGGTGACCGGGGAGCTGTTTTTT.

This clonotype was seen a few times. CDR3 nucleotide sequence: TGTGCCAGCAGTTACTCGAAGGGGTATCAGCCCCAGCATTTT. Translation gives CASSYSKGYQPQHF. The genes are TRBV6-2 or TRBV6-3 and TRBJ1-5, with D tentatively TRBD1 (5 bases). The CDR3 length is 14 residues. V lost 0 bases and J lost 5, with 8 bases in between. Germline V gene lookup returns CDR1 MNHEY and CDR2 SVGEGT.

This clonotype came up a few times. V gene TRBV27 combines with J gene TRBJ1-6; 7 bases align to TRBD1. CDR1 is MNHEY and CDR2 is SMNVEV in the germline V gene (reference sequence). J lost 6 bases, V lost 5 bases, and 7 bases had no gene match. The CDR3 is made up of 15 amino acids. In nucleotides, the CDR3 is TGTGCCAGCAGTCCCCACAGGGGAAGTAATTCACCCCTCCACTTT. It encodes CASSPHRGSNSPLHF.

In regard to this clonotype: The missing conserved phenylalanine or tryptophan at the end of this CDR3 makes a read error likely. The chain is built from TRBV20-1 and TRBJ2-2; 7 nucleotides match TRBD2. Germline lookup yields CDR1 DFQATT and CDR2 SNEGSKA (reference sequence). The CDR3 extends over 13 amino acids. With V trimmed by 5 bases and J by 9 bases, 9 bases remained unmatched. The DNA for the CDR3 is TGCAGTGCTCGCAGGACTAGAGGCCGGGAGCTGTTTTCT. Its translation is CSARRTRGRELFS.

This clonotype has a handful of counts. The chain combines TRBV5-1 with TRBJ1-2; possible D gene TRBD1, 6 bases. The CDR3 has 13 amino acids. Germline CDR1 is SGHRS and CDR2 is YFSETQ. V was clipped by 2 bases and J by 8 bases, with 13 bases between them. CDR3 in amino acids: CASSFSKGEGYTF. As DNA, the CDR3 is TGCGCCAGCAGCTTTTCGAAGGGGGAAGGCTACACCTTC.

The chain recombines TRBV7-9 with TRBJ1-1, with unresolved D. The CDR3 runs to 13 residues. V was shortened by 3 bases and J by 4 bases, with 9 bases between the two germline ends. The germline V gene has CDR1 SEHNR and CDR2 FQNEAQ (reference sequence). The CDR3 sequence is CASSLREATEAFF. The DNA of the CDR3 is TGTGCCAGCAGCTTGCGGGAGGCCACTGAAGCTTTCTTT.

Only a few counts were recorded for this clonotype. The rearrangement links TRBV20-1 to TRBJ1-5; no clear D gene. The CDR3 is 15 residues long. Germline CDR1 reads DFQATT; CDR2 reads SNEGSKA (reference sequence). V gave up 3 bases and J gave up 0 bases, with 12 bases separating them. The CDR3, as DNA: TGCAGTGCTAGTCGGGCAGGCGCTAGCAATCAGCCCCAGCATTTT. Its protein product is CSASRAGASNQPQHF.

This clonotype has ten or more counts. Here the CDR3 reads CASSIASDTQYF. The CDR3 DNA reads TGCGCCAGCAGTATAGCTTCAGATACGCAGTATTTT. The V and J genes are TRBV5-1 and TRBJ2-3, with D unclear. CDR1 SGHRS and CDR2 YFSETQ come from the germline V gene. V gave up 5 bases and J gave up 4 bases, with 8 bases separating them. The CDR3 is made up of 12 amino acids.

CDR3 nucleotide sequence: TGTGCCAGCACTATACGGACGGGAGGTTACGAGCAGTACTTC. Translation: CASTIRTGGYEQYF. The chain combines TRBV6-1 with TRBJ2-7, with 7 bases fitting TRBD2. This CDR3 is built from 14 residues. V dropped 7 bases and J dropped 4; count of bases not matched to a gene: 10. Germline CDR1 MNHNS, CDR2 SASEGT.

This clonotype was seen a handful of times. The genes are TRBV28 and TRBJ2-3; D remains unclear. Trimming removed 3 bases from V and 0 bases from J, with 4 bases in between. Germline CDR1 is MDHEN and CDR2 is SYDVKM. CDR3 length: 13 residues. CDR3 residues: CASSFWSTDTQYF. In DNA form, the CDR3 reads TGTGCCAGCAGTTTTTGGAGCACAGATACGCAGTATTTT.

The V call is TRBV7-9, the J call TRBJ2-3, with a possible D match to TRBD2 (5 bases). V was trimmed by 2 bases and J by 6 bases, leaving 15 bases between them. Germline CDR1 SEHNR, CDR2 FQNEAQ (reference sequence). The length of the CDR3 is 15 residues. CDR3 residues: CASSLTTARRDTQYF. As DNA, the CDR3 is TGTGCCAGCAGCTTAACGACGGCGAGGAGGGATACGCAGTATTTT. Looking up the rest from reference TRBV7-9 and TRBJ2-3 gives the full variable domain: DTGVSQNPRHKITKRGQNVTFRCDPISEHNRLYWYRQTLGQGPEFLTYFQNEAQLEKSRLLSDRFSAERPKGSFSTLEIQRTEQGDSAMYLCASSLTTARRDTQYFGPGTRLTVL.

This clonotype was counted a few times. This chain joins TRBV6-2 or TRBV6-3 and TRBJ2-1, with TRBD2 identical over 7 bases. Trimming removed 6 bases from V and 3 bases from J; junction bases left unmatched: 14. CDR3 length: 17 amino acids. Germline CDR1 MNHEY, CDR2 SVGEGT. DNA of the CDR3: TGTGCCAGCAGCCTCCCTCCGACTAGCTACTTCTACAATGAGCAGTTCTTC. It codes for CASSLPPTSYFYNEQFF.

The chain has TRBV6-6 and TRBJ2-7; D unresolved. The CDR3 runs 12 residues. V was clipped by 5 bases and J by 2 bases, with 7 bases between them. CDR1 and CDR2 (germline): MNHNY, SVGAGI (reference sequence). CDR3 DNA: TGTGCCAGCAGTAAATCGCCCTACGAGCAGTACTTC. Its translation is CASSKSPYEQYF.

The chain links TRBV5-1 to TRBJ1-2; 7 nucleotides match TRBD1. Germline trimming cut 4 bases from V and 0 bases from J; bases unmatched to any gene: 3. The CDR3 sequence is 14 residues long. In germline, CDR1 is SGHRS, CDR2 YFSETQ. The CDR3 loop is CASSEGQSNYGYTF. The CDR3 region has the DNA TGCGCCAGCAGCGAGGGACAGTCTAACTATGGCTACACCTTC.

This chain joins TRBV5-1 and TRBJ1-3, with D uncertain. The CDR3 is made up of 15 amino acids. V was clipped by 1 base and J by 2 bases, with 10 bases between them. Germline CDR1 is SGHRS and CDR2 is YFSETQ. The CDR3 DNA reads TGCGCCAGCAGCTTGATGGGAGATACTGGAAACACCATATATTTT. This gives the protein CASSLMGDTGNTIYF.

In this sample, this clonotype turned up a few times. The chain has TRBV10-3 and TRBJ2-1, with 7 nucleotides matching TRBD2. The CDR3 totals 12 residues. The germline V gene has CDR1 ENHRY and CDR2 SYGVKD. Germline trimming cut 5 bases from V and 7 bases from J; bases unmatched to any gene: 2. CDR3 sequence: CAISPAGNEQFF. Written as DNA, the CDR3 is TGTGCCATCAGTCCAGCGGGAAATGAGCAGTTCTTC.